This entry describes one T cell receptor (beta chain). Its cognate antigen is unknown. This sample is part of a study of T cell responses to AZD1222 COVID-19 vaccine. Findings and limits, study-wide: Targeting of unmutated variant regions was reportedly seen in nearly half of spike-specific TCRs. Donors, mostly white British, included more females; clonal diversity was possibly underestimated. None of the repertoires were sampled until the peak T cell response had passed.

The table came from immunoSEQ multiplex PCR; TCRdb's copy has only in-frame clones and leaves some out. The table has 150,000 to 200,000 clones, 94% seen once. Germline V gene sequence: CDR1 SGHRS, CDR2 YFSETQ. This CDR3 has 14 residues. V gave up 4 bases and J gave up 0 bases, with 8 bases separating them. The V and J genes are TRBV5-1 and TRBJ1-3; tentative D call: TRBD1 (5 bases). The specimen comprised peripheral blood, sampled 28 days after the second AZD1222 dose. This receptor was obtained from an adult who received the AZD1222 COVID-19 vaccine. CDR3 bases: TGCGCCAGCAGCCAGGGACCCTCTGGAAACACCATATATTTT. This sequence encodes CASSQGPSGNTIYF.